The 4 T cell receptor beta chains in this list originate from one sample, sequenced in a study of control samples from healthy donors and cancer patients. Libraries were prepared by immunoSEQ multiplex PCR; TCRdb keeps only in-frame clonotypes and omits some of them. The sample has under 450,000 clones; approximately 92% are singletons. Sequenced: PBMCs. The receptors were gathered from a man in his forties with head and neck cancer.

This chain links TRBV9 with TRBJ2-6, with D unresolved. The V end was cut by 3 bases, the J end by 1 base, with 8 bases between. Germline-derived CDR1 and CDR2 are SGDLS and YYNGEE. The CDR3 totals 15 residues. Here the CDR3 DNA reads TGTGCCAGCAGCGGCAGGAGATCTGGGGCCAACGTCCTGACTTTC. The encoded protein is CASSGRRSGANVLTF.

CDR3 nucleotide sequence: TGTGCCAGCAGCTTGAAGGGGGGAACTGAAGCTTTCTTT. Protein: CASSLKGGTEAFF. V usage is TRBV5-5 and J usage is TRBJ1-1, with D perhaps TRBD1 (6 bases). Deletions cut 1 base from V and 5 bases from J, with 9 bases between. CDR1 is SGHKS, CDR2 YYEKEE, per germline (reference sequence). This CDR3 is built from 13 residues. Supplemented by reference TRBV5-5 and TRBJ1-1, the full variable domain reads DAGVTQSPTHLIKTRGQQVTLRCSPISGHKSVSWYQQVLGQGPQFIFQYYEKEERGRGNFPDRFSARQFPNYSSELNVNALLLGDSALYLCASSLKGGTEAFFGQGTRLTVV.

This sequence joins TRBV11-2 and TRBJ2-7; 9 bases are a match to TRBD1. Germline CDR1 SGHAT, CDR2 FQNNGV. This CDR3 is 16 amino acids long. Trimming cost V 3 bases and J 6 bases; bases outside gene matches: 12. The CDR3 region has the DNA TGTGCCAGCAGCTTTTCGGAAGGACAGGGGTTGGTCGAGCAGTACTTC. It encodes CASSFSEGQGLVEQYF.

V usage is TRBV6-6 and J usage is TRBJ2-2; 7 bases agree with TRBD1. The CDR3 covers 15 residues. Germline V lookup: CDR1 MNHNY, CDR2 SVGAGI (reference sequence). Losses at the gene ends were 5 bases for V and 0 bases for J; bases not matched to a gene: 3. The CDR3 DNA reads as TGTGCCAGCAGTGGACAGGTTTCGAACACCGGGGAGCTGTTTTTT. Protein: CASSGQVSNTGELFF.